The entry below describes one TCR beta chain. Its specificity is not known. The CDR3 covers 14 residues. Germline V gives CDR1 SGHTA, CDR2 FQGTGA. The V and J ends lost 5 bases and 7 bases respectively, with 12 bases between them. This record belongs to a study of T cells after posttransplantation cyclophosphamide. Findings of the study overall: Later blood repertoires were often dominated by clones from the donor CD8+ memory compartment. Tissue-infiltrating T cells from skin or gut overlapped little with blood T cells. Recipient CMV seropositivity and CMV reactivation strongly tracked TRB clonality.

Only in-frame clones appear in the TCRdb table, and some are missing; sequencing was by immunoSEQ multiplex PCR. The table shows approximately 40,000 clones, with about three quarters occurring only once. Treatment was busulfan-fludarabine conditioning, a marrow graft, and cyclophosphamide on days +3 and +4. The sample was CD4+ T cells sorted from blood, taken approximately 2,000 days after a stem cell transplant with posttransplant cyclophosphamide. The gene calls are TRBV7-3 and TRBJ1-6, with D perhaps TRBD1 (5 bases). This clonotype was obtained from a female patient in her thirties or forties who received an allogeneic stem cell transplant from a related donor, was CMV-positive, and had no GVHD. Some of these T cells may belong to the graft donor. CDR3 in DNA: TGTGCCAGCAGCCCACGGGGGGGGAATTCACCCCTCCACTTT. Amino acid sequence: CASSPRGGNSPLHF. The full variable domain, with the rest looked up from reference TRBV7-3 and TRBJ1-6, is GAGVSQTPSNKVTEKGKYVELRCDPISGHTALYWYRQSLGQGPEFLIYFQGTGAADDSGLPNDRFFAVRPEGSVSTLKIQRTERGDSAVYLCASSPRGGNSPLHFGNGTRLTVT.